The entry below describes one T cell receptor beta chain. Its cognate antigen is unknown. The data were taken from a study of blood T cells in healthy people across ages. Peripheral blood from each donor was collected in a volume of roughly 9.8 milliliters. Germline CDR1 MGHRA, CDR2 YSYEKL. J was trimmed by 7 bases and V by 4 bases; bases with no gene match: 6. The CDR3 contains 13 residues. Together with a sample-barcoded 5' primer, a J-beta primer mix was included in a second PCR lasting 7 to 11 cycles. TCRdb independently ran MiXCR on the 5' RACE reads; one entry per CDR3 protein. The data show 600,000 or so distinct CDR3 sequences, with roughly 21% seen just once and 3.5% to 4% held by the top ten. The study's findings and limits: PBMCs left unsorted prevented a conclusive naive versus antigen-experienced comparison. Both naive CD4+ cell counts and diversity were greater in long-lived donors than in aged donors.

V usage is TRBV4-1 and J usage is TRBJ2-5; 7 bases map to TRBD2. Sequencing was performed on blood. The receptor was derived from a man aged 70-80 years in good health. CDR3 amino acids: CASSPSGPGTQYF. In nucleotides, the CDR3 is TGCGCCAGCAGCCCTAGCGGCCCGGGGACCCAGTACTTC.